This T cell receptor beta chain was sequenced in a study of blood T cell repertoires in COVID-19. The CDR3 runs 14 residues. Profiled with immunoSEQ multiplex PCR; TCRdb holds only in-frame clones, not every one. The data hold about 140,000 clones, with roughly 84% observed a single time. The origin of this receptor is a man aged 40-55 years with acute COVID-19. Specimen: PBMCs or T cells enriched from blood (not recorded which). V and J are TRBV21-1 and TRBJ2-1; TRBD2, as called in the table, went unchecked against the DNA. TRBV21-1 is given as a pseudogene. CDR3 amino acids: CASSKRAGGGEQFF. CDR3 DNA sequence: TGTGCCAGCAGCAAGAGAGCGGGAGGCGGTGAGCAGTTCTTC.